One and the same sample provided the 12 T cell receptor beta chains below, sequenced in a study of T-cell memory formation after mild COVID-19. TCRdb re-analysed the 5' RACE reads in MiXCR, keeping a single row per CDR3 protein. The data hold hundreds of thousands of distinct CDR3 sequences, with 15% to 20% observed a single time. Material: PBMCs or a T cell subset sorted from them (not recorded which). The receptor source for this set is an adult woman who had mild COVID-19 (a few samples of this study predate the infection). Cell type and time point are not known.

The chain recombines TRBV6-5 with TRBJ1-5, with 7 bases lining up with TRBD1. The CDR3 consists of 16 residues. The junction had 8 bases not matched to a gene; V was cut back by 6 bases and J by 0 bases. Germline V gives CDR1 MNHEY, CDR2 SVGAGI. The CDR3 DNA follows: TGTGCCAGCAGCCGCAAGGGGACAGATAGCAATCAGCCCCAGCATTTT. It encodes CASSRKGTDSNQPQHF.

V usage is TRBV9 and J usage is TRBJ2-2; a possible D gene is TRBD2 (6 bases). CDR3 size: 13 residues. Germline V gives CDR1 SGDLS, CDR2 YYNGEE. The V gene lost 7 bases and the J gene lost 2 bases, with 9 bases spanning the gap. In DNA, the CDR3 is TGTGCCAGCGGCGGGGCTAACACCGGGGAGCTGTTTTTT. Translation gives CASGGANTGELFF.

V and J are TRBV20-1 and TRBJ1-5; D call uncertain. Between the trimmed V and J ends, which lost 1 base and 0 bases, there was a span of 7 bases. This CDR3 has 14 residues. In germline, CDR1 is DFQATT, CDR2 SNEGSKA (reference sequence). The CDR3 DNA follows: TGCAGTGCTAGAGGGAGGTCTAGCAATCAGCCCCAGCATTTT. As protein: CSARGRSSNQPQHF.

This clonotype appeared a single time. The CDR3 region has the DNA TGTGCCAGCAGCTATAGCGGGAGTCTGTTCGAGCAGTACTTC. Its translation: CASSYSGSLFEQYF. This chain links TRBV7-9 with TRBJ2-7; 9 bases are a match to TRBD2. CDR3 length equals 14 residues. Germline V gene data show CDR1 as SEHNR and CDR2 as FQNEAQ (reference sequence). The J segment lost 6 bases and the V segment lost 4 bases, leaving 7 bases of the junction unmatched.

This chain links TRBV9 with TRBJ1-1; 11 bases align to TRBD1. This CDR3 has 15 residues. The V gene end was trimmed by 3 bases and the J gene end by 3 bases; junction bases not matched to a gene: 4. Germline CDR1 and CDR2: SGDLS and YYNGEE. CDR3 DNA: TGTGCCAGCAGCGAGGGACAGGGGGTGGACACTGAAGCTTTCTTT. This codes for CASSEGQGVDTEAFF.

CDR3 amino acids: CASSPRGLSVSGNTIYF. DNA of the CDR3: TGTGCCAGCAGCCCCAGGGGGCTGTCGGTCTCTGGAAACACCATATATTTT. The V and J genes are TRBV12-3 or TRBV12-4 and TRBJ1-3, with 8 nucleotides matching TRBD1. V dropped 6 bases and J dropped 0; count of bases not matched to a gene: 10. The length of the CDR3 is 17 residues.

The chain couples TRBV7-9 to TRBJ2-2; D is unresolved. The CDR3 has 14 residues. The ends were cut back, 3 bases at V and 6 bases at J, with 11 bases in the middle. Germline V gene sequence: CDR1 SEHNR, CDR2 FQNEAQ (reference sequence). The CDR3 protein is CASSFVLDSGELFF. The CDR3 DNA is TGTGCCAGCAGCTTTGTCTTGGATTCCGGGGAGCTGTTTTTT.

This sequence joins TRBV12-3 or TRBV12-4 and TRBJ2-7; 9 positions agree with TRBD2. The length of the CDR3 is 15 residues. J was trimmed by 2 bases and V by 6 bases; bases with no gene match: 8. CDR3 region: CASSLERGATYEQYF. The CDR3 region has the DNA TGTGCCAGCAGCCTCGAGCGGGGGGCCACCTACGAGCAGTACTTC.

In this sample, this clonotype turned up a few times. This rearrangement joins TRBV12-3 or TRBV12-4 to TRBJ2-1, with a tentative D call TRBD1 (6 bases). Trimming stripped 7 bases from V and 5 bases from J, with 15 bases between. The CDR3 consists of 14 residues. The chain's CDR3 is CASKPGHTNNEQFF. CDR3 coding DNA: TGTGCCAGCAAGCCGGGACATACTAACAATGAGCAGTTCTTC.

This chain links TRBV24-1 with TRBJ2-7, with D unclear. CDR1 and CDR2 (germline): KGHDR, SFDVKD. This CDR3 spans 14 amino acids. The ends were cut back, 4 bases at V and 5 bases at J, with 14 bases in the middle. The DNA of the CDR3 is TGTGCCACCAGTGACCCCTTTTCGATGGACGAGCAGTACTTC. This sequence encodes CATSDPFSMDEQYF.

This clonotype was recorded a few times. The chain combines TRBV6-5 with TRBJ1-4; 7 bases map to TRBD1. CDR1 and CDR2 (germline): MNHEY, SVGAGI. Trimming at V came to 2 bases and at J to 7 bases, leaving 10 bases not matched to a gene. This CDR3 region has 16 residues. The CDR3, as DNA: TGTGCCAGCAGTTACGCGAGGGGAGGGGGCGGTGAAAAACTGTTTTTT. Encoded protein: CASSYARGGGGEKLFF.

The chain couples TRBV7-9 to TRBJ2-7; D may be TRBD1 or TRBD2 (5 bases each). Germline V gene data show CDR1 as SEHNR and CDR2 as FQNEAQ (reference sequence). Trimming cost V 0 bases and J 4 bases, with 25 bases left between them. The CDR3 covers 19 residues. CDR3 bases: TGTGCCAGCAGCTTAGCTACTACCCGAGGGAACAGGATTTTGTACGAGCAGTACTTC. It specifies CASSLATTRGNRILYEQYF.